These 29 T cell receptor beta chains were sequenced from one sample in a study of blood T cell repertoires in COVID-19. The protocol was immunoSEQ multiplex PCR, while the TCRdb copy is restricted to in-frame clones and leaves out a portion. The repertoire holds about 80,000 clones, with roughly four fifths as singletons. Sequences were obtained from peripheral blood. Receptor source: a man between 65 and 85 years old with active or convalescent COVID-19.

The rearrangement uses TRBV2 and TRBJ2-3; no reliable D call. V was pared by 4 bases and J by 1 base, with 12 bases between. From germline, CDR1 is SNHLY and CDR2 FYNNEI. This CDR3 spans 15 amino acids. CDR3 nucleotides: TGTGCCAGCAGTGCCCCCGCGGCAGGCACAGATACGCAGTATTTT. The encoded protein is CASSAPAAGTDTQYF.

This rearrangement joins TRBV7-9 to TRBJ1-4; a weak D match, TRBD1 (5 bases). Trimming removed 2 bases at V and 8 bases at J, with 12 bases between. Germline V gives CDR1 SEHNR, CDR2 FQNEAQ (reference sequence). This CDR3 comprises 14 residues. Written as DNA, the CDR3 is TGTGCCAGCAGCTTACAGGGAATAGGGGAAAAACTGTTTTTT. Translation gives CASSLQGIGEKLFF.

The gene calls are TRBV6-1 and TRBJ1-6, with TRBD1 matching 8 bases. The CDR3 is 15 residues long. V lost 2 bases and J lost 6; bases outside the gene matches: 3. Per the germline V gene, CDR1 is MNHNS and CDR2 is SASEGT. The CDR3 reads CASSERGQGNSPLHF. The CDR3 DNA follows: TGTGCCAGCAGTGAAAGAGGACAGGGTAATTCACCCCTCCACTTT.

This clone was recorded only once. The chain is built from TRBV6-5 and TRBJ1-2; 7 nucleotides agree with TRBD1. Trimming cost V 8 bases and J 8 bases; bases outside gene matches: 8. The germline V gene has CDR1 MNHEY and CDR2 SVGAGI. The CDR3 loop spans 12 amino acids. The chain's CDR3 is CASGKGAGGYTF. The CDR3, as DNA: TGTGCCAGCGGGAAGGGGGCTGGAGGCTACACCTTC.

The chain has TRBV5-5 and TRBJ1-1; D remains ambiguous. V shed 4 bases and J shed 0 bases, with 7 bases lying between them. The germline gives CDR1 SGHKS, CDR2 YYEKEE (reference sequence). The CDR3 extends over 13 amino acids. The CDR3 is CASSGRVNTEAFF. Here the CDR3 DNA reads TGTGCCAGCAGCGGGAGGGTGAACACTGAAGCTTTCTTT.

The chain joins TRBV3-1 (or the pseudogene TRBV3-2) to TRBJ1-3, with 7 bases matching TRBD1. The germline V gene encodes CDR1 LGHDT and CDR2 YNNKEL (reference sequence). The CDR3 has 15 residues. V was pared by 4 bases and J by 4 bases, with 7 bases of the junction left unmatched. CDR3 DNA: TGTGCCAGCAGCCTATGGACAGGCGGCGGAAACACCATATATTTT. It is translated as CASSLWTGGGNTIYF.

This chain connects TRBV18 to TRBJ2-5; 9 bases align to TRBD2. CDR1 and CDR2 from the germline V gene are KGHSH and LQKENI. The V gene end was trimmed by 3 bases and the J gene end by 0 bases; junction bases not matched to a gene: 5. The CDR3 covers 16 residues. The CDR3 DNA reads TGTGCCAGCTCACCTCGGGCTAGCGGGGACCAAGAGACCCAGTACTTC. This gives the protein CASSPRASGDQETQYF.

This clone has only one observation. The chain uses TRBV28 and TRBJ2-1, with 7 bases matching TRBD2. CDR1 and CDR2 (germline): MDHEN, SYDVKM. The CDR3 is 13 amino acids. V trimming: 5 bases; J trimming: 8 bases; junction bases outside the gene matches: 6. For the CDR3, the DNA is TGTGCCAGCAGTCGACTAGCAAGTGATGAGCAGTTCTTC. Encoded protein: CASSRLASDEQFF.

The CDR3 DNA reads as TGTGCCAGTAGTATAGGAGGGAGGGATGAGCAGTTCTTC. Its translation is CASSIGGRDEQFF. The V and J genes are TRBV19 and TRBJ2-1, with 7 bases lining up with TRBD2. Looked up from germline, CDR1 is LNHDA and CDR2 is SQIVND (reference sequence). Trimming cost V 1 base and J 8 bases; bases outside gene matches: 2. The CDR3 has 13 amino acids.

This chain joins TRBV6-1 and TRBJ2-1; TRBD2 agrees at 11 bases. Trimming removed 6 bases from V and 5 bases from J; junction bases left unmatched: 3. CDR3 length: 14 residues. In germline, CDR1 is MNHNS, CDR2 SASEGT. CDR3 protein: CASRTTSGNNEQFF. In nucleotides, the CDR3 is TGTGCCAGCAGAACGACTAGCGGGAACAATGAGCAGTTCTTC.

In its sample, this clone was seen a few times. The chain combines TRBV6-6 with TRBJ1-1; 7 nucleotides line up with TRBD1. Germline V CDR1 and CDR2: MNHNY, SVGAGI (reference sequence). J was trimmed by 2 bases and V by 6 bases; bases with no gene match: 12. CDR3 length: 16 residues. CDR3 DNA sequence: TGTGCCAGCAGGGCAGGGGGAGGCCAGTCAAACACTGAAGCTTTCTTT. It specifies CASRAGGGQSNTEAFF.

V and J are TRBV5-6 and TRBJ2-7; no clear D. CDR1 is SGHDT, CDR2 YYEEEE, per germline. The germline V and J ends were trimmed by 0 bases and 5 bases, with 9 bases remaining between them. CDR3 size: 13 residues. CDR3 sequence: CASSLVGVHEQYF. Written as DNA, the CDR3 is TGTGCCAGCAGCTTGGTCGGTGTACACGAGCAGTACTTC.

The chain recombines TRBV10-3 with TRBJ1-2; TRBD1 matches at 8 bases. Germline V gives CDR1 ENHRY, CDR2 SYGVKD. CDR3 length equals 15 residues. With V trimmed by 4 bases and J by 5 bases, 9 bases remained unmatched. Written as DNA, the CDR3 is TGTGCCATCAGTGGGCGAGGACAGGGCTATTATGGCTACACCTTC. Its protein product is CAISGRGQGYYGYTF.

CDR3 in amino acids: CASSQRGALETQYF. CDR3 DNA sequence: TGTGCCAGTAGTCAGCGGGGGGCATTGGAGACCCAGTACTTC. The genes are TRBV19 and TRBJ2-5; 9 nucleotides match TRBD2. The J segment lost 5 bases and the V segment lost 5 bases, leaving 6 bases of the junction unmatched. CDR3 length: 14 residues. Germline V gives CDR1 LNHDA, CDR2 SQIVND (reference sequence).

This sequence joins TRBV24-1 and TRBJ1-2; tentative D call: TRBD1 (5 bases). CDR3 length: 12 residues. With 9 bases removed from V and 8 bases from J, the gap between germline ends came to 15 bases. Germline CDR1 and CDR2: KGHDR and SFDVKD. CDR3 in amino acids: CATSTGPYGYTF. The CDR3 DNA sequence: TGTGCCACCTCCACAGGACCTTACGGCTACACCTTC.

The CDR3 DNA is TGTGCCAGTAGCGGGTTCGGCGGAAAGTATGGCTACACCTTC. It translates to CASSGFGGKYGYTF. The rearrangement uses TRBV19 and TRBJ1-2; the D is unclear. This CDR3 is built from 14 residues. Germline V gives CDR1 LNHDA, CDR2 SQIVND (reference sequence). V lost 6 bases and J lost 5, with 16 bases in between.

The chain combines TRBV19 with TRBJ2-4; 7 nucleotides line up with TRBD1. With V trimmed by 4 bases and J by 9 bases, 9 bases remained unmatched. The V gene's germline CDR1 is LNHDA and CDR2 SQIVND (reference sequence). The CDR3 is made up of 14 amino acids. CDR3 region: CASSTQGIGGIQYF. The CDR3 coding sequence is TGTGCCAGTAGTACACAGGGGATAGGGGGCATTCAGTACTTC.

V gene TRBV6-5 combines with J gene TRBJ1-2; D remains unclear. Trimming cost V 4 bases and J 8 bases, with 14 bases left between them. The CDR3 is 13 residues long. Germline V gene lookup returns CDR1 MNHEY and CDR2 SVGAGI. CDR3 region: CASSSEGKEGYTF. DNA of the CDR3: TGTGCCAGCAGTTCCGAGGGAAAGGAGGGCTACACCTTC.

The sample holds one count of this clone. The chain uses TRBV30 and TRBJ1-5; D remains ambiguous. The V gene lost 1 base and the J gene lost 5 bases, with 9 bases spanning the gap. This CDR3 is built from 13 residues. The germline V gene has CDR1 GTSNPN and CDR2 SVGIG (reference sequence). The CDR3 region is CAWSGTLDQPQHF. The CDR3 DNA reads as TGTGCCTGGAGTGGGACTCTGGATCAGCCCCAGCATTTT.

The chain combines TRBV3-1 (or the pseudogene TRBV3-2) with TRBJ1-1, with no clear D. Germline V CDR1 and CDR2: LGHDT, YNNKEL (reference sequence). V was pared by 1 base and J by 8 bases, with 14 bases between. The CDR3 is made up of 14 amino acids. In DNA, the CDR3 is TGTGCCAGCAGCCAAGGAACTCGGGTGTTGGAAGCTTTCTTT. It codes for CASSQGTRVLEAFF.

The V call is TRBV28, the J call TRBJ2-2; 7 nucleotides match TRBD1. Looked up from germline, CDR1 is MDHEN and CDR2 is SYDVKM. The junction had 9 bases not matched to a gene; V was cut back by 6 bases and J by 2 bases. This CDR3 has 16 residues. In DNA form, the CDR3 reads TGTGCCAGCAGCAAGTATACAGGGGCCAACACCGGGGAGCTGTTTTTT. It specifies CASSKYTGANTGELFF.

This rearrangement joins TRBV2 to TRBJ2-3; no clear D. The CDR3 spans 14 residues. Trimming stripped 6 bases from V and 1 base from J, with 11 bases between. Germline V gives CDR1 SNHLY, CDR2 FYNNEI. The CDR3 here is CASSPGLGTDTQYF. The CDR3 DNA sequence: TGTGCCAGCAGCCCCGGTCTCGGCACAGATACGCAGTATTTT.

The CDR3 protein is CASSFRANYGYTF. The CDR3 nucleotides are TGTGCCAGCAGCTTCAGGGCTAACTATGGCTACACCTTC. This chain joins TRBV3-1 (or the pseudogene TRBV3-2) and TRBJ1-2; TRBD1 might be the D (5 bases). Germline lookup yields CDR1 LGHDT and CDR2 YNNKEL (reference sequence). CDR3 length: 13 amino acids. V was trimmed by 5 bases and J by 0 bases, leaving 7 bases between them.

This rearrangement joins TRBV24-1 to TRBJ1-2, with a possible D match to TRBD1 (6 bases). The germline V and J ends were trimmed by 3 bases and 12 bases, with 13 bases remaining between them. There are 12 residues in the CDR3. In germline, CDR1 is KGHDR, CDR2 SFDVKD. CDR3 nucleotide sequence: TGTGCCACCAGTGATACCCGGGGGGGCCACACCTTC. Amino acid sequence: CATSDTRGGHTF.

This clone was seen only a few times. This chain joins TRBV4-1 and TRBJ1-4; D not resolved. The CDR3 contains 13 residues. The germline V gene has CDR1 MGHRA and CDR2 YSYEKL. Trimming stripped 5 bases from V and 8 bases from J, with 12 bases between. CDR3 sequence reads: CASSGAGGEKLFF. As DNA, the CDR3 is TGCGCCAGCAGCGGAGCTGGCGGGGAAAAACTGTTTTTT.

In the case of this clone: The same CDR3 can be traced to other DNA sequences in this sample. The chain has TRBV24-1 and TRBJ2-3; D gene ambiguous. V dropped 4 bases and J dropped 0 bases, with 7 bases sitting between them. Germline CDR1 and CDR2: KGHDR and SFDVKD. CDR3 length: 14 residues. CDR3 sequence reads: CATSDLTSTDTQYF. CDR3 nucleotide sequence: TGTGCCACCAGTGACCTAACTAGCACAGATACGCAGTATTTT.

Concerning this clone itself: Other DNA sequences from this sample encode an identical CDR3 as well. V is TRBV12-3 or TRBV12-4 and J is TRBJ1-4, with TRBD1 matching over 8 bases. V trimming: 5 bases; J trimming: 7 bases; junction bases outside the gene matches: 0. The CDR3 totals 12 residues. The CDR3 bases are TGTGCCAGCAGTACAGGGGGTGAAAAACTGTTTTTT. The encoded protein is CASSTGGEKLFF.

The rearrangement joins TRBV6-5 to TRBJ1-6; 7 bases are a match to TRBD1. The V gene end was trimmed by 5 bases and the J gene end by 9 bases; junction bases not matched to a gene: 7. The CDR3 loop spans 14 amino acids. Germline CDR1 is MNHEY and CDR2 is SVGAGI. The CDR3 bases are TGTGCCAGCAGTACGGGACAGAAGTTTTCACCCCTCCACTTT. Its protein product is CASSTGQKFSPLHF.

The chain has TRBV7-9 and TRBJ2-3; D unresolved. The V and J ends lost 5 bases and 7 bases respectively, with 16 bases between them. Germline values: CDR1 SEHNR, CDR2 FQNEAQ (reference sequence). The CDR3 sequence is 14 residues long. The CDR3 protein is CASSTGQILYTQYF. The CDR3, as DNA: TGTGCCAGCAGCACTGGGCAGATCCTTTATACGCAGTATTTT.